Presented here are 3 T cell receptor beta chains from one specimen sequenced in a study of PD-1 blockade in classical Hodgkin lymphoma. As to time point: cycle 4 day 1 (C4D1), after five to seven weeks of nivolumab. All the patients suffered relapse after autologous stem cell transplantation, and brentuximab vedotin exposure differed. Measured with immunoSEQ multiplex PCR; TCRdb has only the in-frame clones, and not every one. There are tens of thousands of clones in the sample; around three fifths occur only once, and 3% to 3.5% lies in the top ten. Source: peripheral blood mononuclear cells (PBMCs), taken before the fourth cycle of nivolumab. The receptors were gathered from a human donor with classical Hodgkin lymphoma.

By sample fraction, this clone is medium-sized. The CDR3, as DNA: TGTGCCAGCAGCCAAGGTCCCGACTACACCTTC. Residues: CASSQGPDYTF. V usage is TRBV14 and J usage is TRBJ1-2; D unclear. V lost 1 base and J lost 10, with 7 bases in between. The CDR3 has 11 amino acids. Germline V CDR1 and CDR2: SGHDN, FVKESK.

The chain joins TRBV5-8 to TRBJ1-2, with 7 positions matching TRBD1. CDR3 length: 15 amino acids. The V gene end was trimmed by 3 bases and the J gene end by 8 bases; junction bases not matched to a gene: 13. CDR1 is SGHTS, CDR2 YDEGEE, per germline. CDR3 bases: TGTGCCAGCAGCTCGTCTAGTACAGGGGTGAAGGGCTACACCTTC. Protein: CASSSSSTGVKGYTF.

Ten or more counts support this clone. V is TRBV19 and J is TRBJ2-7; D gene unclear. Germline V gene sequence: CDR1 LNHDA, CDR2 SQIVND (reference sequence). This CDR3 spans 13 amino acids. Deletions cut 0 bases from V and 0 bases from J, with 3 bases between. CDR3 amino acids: CASSIELSYEQYF. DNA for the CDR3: TGTGCCAGTAGTATAGAGCTCTCCTACGAGCAGTACTTC.